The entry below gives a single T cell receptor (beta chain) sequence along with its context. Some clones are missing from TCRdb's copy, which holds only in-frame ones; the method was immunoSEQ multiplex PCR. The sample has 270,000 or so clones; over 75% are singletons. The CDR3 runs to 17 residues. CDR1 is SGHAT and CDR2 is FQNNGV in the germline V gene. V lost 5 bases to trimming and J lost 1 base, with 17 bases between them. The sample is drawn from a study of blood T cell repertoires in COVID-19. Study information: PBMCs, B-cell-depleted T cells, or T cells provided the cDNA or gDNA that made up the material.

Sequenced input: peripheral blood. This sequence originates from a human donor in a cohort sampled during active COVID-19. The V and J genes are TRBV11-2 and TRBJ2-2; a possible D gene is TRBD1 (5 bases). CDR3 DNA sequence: TGTGCCAGCAGCCCCCGCCCGACAGCGCTGAACACCGGGGAGCTGTTTTTT. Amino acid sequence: CASSPRPTALNTGELFF.